One sample yielded the 9 T cell receptor beta chains listed below, sequenced in a study of CD8 T cells in ankylosing spondylitis. TCRdb re-called the 5' RACE reads through MiXCR, storing one row per CDR3 protein. Among 150,000 to 200,000 distinct CDR3 sequences, 10% to 15% were seen once, and the ten largest hold roughly 9.6%. Sequencing was done on a sample of blood, either unsorted or a sorted T cell fraction (not recorded which). The receptors come from a female donor with ankylosing spondylitis or in good health (not recorded which).

Many counts were recorded for this clonotype. The rearrangement uses TRBV28 and TRBJ2-5, with unresolved D. CDR1 is MDHEN and CDR2 is SYDVKM in the germline V gene. The V end lost 6 bases, the J end lost 4 bases, and 15 bases lay between the germline ends. The CDR3 has 14 residues. The CDR3 nucleotides read TGTGCCAGCAGCCAGGCCCGGGCGCGAGAGACCCAGTACTTC. This encodes CASSQARARETQYF.

The V gene is TRBV6-5, the J gene TRBJ2-7, with TRBD1 matching over 7 bases. Unmatched junction bases numbered 5, after V lost 2 bases and J lost 4 bases. The CDR3 sequence is 14 residues long. Germline CDR1 reads MNHEY; CDR2 reads SVGAGI. The CDR3 DNA sequence: TGTGCCAGCAGTTACGGTGACAGGGCTTACGAGCAGTACTTC. It specifies CASSYGDRAYEQYF.

The chain carries TRBV11-2 and TRBJ2-2; either TRBD1 or TRBD2 may fit D (5 bases each). The CDR3 is made up of 13 amino acids. V lost 5 bases and J lost 4, with 8 bases in between. Germline CDR1 reads SGHAT; CDR2 reads FQNNGV. This chain's CDR3 is CASSRDLTGELFF. The CDR3 DNA is TGTGCCAGCAGCCGGGACCTCACCGGGGAGCTGTTTTTT.

This sequence joins TRBV6-2 or TRBV6-3 and TRBJ1-4; no clear D. This CDR3 contains 15 residues. Germline V lookup: CDR1 MNHEY, CDR2 SVGEGT. V was cut by 7 bases and J by 5 bases, with 17 bases left in between. The CDR3 reads CASTKMFPVNEKLFF. The CDR3 DNA sequence: TGTGCCAGCACGAAGATGTTCCCCGTGAATGAAAAACTGTTTTTT.

This clonotype has a count of ten or more. The rearrangement joins TRBV15 to TRBJ2-7, with D maybe TRBD1 (6 bases). V lost 3 bases, J lost 5 bases, and 20 bases lay in between. Looked up from germline, CDR1 is LNHNV and CDR2 is YYDKDF (reference sequence). CDR3 length: 16 amino acids. For the CDR3, the DNA is TGTGCCACCAGCAGTTCCTTTATGGGGGCTACTCACGAGCAGTACTTC. Translation gives CATSSSFMGATHEQYF.

Many counts were recorded for this clonotype. The rearrangement uses TRBV27 and TRBJ2-7; perhaps TRBD2 as D (5 bases). Trimming cost V 2 bases and J 6 bases, with 17 bases left between them. Germline-derived CDR1 and CDR2 are MNHEY and SMNVEV (reference sequence). The CDR3 is made up of 15 amino acids. The CDR3 reads CASSLEGSSGSEQYF. CDR3 coding DNA: TGTGCCAGCAGTTTAGAGGGATCCAGCGGATCCGAGCAGTACTTC.

This clonotype was observed a handful of times. The rearrangement uses TRBV5-1 and TRBJ2-4; possibly TRBD1 for D (6 bases). This CDR3 is 16 amino acids long. Trimming stripped 4 bases from V and 2 bases from J, with 16 bases between. Germline V gene data show CDR1 as SGHRS and CDR2 as YFSETQ. The CDR3 loop is CASSNPGQNPKNIQYF. As DNA, the CDR3 is TGCGCCAGCAGCAACCCCGGACAGAACCCCAAAAACATTCAGTACTTC.

This clonotype occurred many times. V is TRBV6-4 and J is TRBJ2-1; 12 bases line up with TRBD2. V shed 3 bases, J shed 9 bases, and the junction held 6 bases outside the gene matches. CDR3 length equals 15 residues. The germline V gene has CDR1 MRHNA and CDR2 SNTAGT. The CDR3: CASSDSSGRASEQFF. Written as DNA, the CDR3 is TGTGCCAGCAGTGATTCTAGCGGGAGGGCCAGTGAGCAGTTCTTC.

Only a few counts were recorded for this clonotype. The rearrangement links TRBV16 to TRBJ1-1; TRBD1 matches at 12 bases. The junction had 1 base not matched to a gene; V was cut back by 3 bases and J by 2 bases. The CDR3 runs 15 residues. The germline V gene encodes CDR1 KGHSY and CDR2 FQNENV. Written as DNA, the CDR3 is TGTGCCAGCAGCCACGGGACAGGGGGCAACACTGAAGCTTTCTTT. Its protein product is CASSHGTGGNTEAFF.